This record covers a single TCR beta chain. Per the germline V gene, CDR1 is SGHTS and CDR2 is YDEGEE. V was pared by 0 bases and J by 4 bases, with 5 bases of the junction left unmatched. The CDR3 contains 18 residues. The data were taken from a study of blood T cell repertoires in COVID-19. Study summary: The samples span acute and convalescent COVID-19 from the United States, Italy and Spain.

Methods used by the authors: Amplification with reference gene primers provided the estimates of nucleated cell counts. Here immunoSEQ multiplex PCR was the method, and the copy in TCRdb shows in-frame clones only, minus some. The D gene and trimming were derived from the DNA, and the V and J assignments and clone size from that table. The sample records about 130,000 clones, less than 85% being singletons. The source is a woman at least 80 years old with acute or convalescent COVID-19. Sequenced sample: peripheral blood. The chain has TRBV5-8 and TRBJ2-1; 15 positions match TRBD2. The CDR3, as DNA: TGTGCCAGCAGCTTGGTGGGGACTAGCGGGGGGTTTTACAATGAGCAGTTCTTC. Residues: CASSLVGTSGGFYNEQFF.